Below are 29 T cell receptor beta chains sequenced from a single sample in a study of T cells in Graves' hyperthyroidism and ophthalmopathy. RNA transcripts served as the template for amplifying TCR beta CDR3 regions. Using the HTBI primer set, a first-round RT-PCR was run on the TCR CDR3. TCRdb reprocessed the multiplex PCR reads via MiXCR and lists one record per CDR3 protein. This sample has approximately 600,000 distinct CDR3 sequences, with roughly 15% found just once. Sequencing was carried out using blood. The receptors come from a woman younger than 45 with Graves' hyperthyroidism.

This chain joins TRBV11-1 and TRBJ2-7; D possibly corresponds to TRBD2 (6 bases). Trimming shortened V by 0 bases and J by 5 bases, and 11 bases separated the two germline ends. This CDR3 region has 14 residues. The germline V gene has CDR1 SGHAT and CDR2 FQDESV (reference sequence). The CDR3 DNA sequence: TGTGCCAGCAGCTTAGCGGGGGGTACCCACGAGCAGTACTTC. Protein sequence: CASSLAGGTHEQYF.

This clonotype appeared a single time. The J gene is TRBJ2-2, the V gene TRBV7-3, with 11 bases aligning to TRBD2. CDR1 and CDR2 from the germline V gene are SGHTA and FQGTGA. V was pared by 0 bases and J by 4 bases, with 1 base of the junction left unmatched. CDR3 size: 16 residues. The DNA of the CDR3 is TGTGCCAGCAGCTTAACGACTAGCGGGACCACCGGGGAGCTGTTTTTT. Its protein product is CASSLTTSGTTGELFF.

This clonotype was detected only a few times. One base away lies a much larger clone, so this may be a sequencing read error. This chain joins TRBV7-3 and TRBJ1-1; 8 nucleotides match TRBD1. CDR3 length: 19 residues. Trimming cost V 5 bases and J 4 bases; bases outside gene matches: 21. Germline CDR1 SGHTA, CDR2 FQGTGA. The CDR3 DNA sequence: TGTGCCAGCAGCCGCGCGGGGGAACAGGGGGTACCCAGTGGCACTGAAGCTTTCTTT. Translated: CASSRAGEQGVPSGTEAFF.

At least ten counts were recorded for this clonotype. The V and J genes are TRBV20-1 and TRBJ2-3; D is perhaps TRBD1 (6 bases). The CDR3 loop spans 14 amino acids. V was cut by 3 bases and J by 2 bases, with 12 bases left in between. CDR1 is DFQATT, CDR2 SNEGSKA, per germline (reference sequence). Here the CDR3 reads CSASKGHHTDTQYF. As DNA, the CDR3 is TGCAGTGCTAGTAAGGGACACCACACAGATACGCAGTATTTT.

This clonotype was observed many times. The chain employs TRBV7-8 and TRBJ2-3; no firm D call. The germline CDR1 and CDR2 sequences are SGHVS and FQNEAQ. Trimming removed 4 bases from V and 0 bases from J, with 11 bases in between. This CDR3 spans 15 amino acids. This CDR3 reads CASSSSRSSTDTQYF. CDR3 bases: TGTGCCAGCAGCTCTTCACGATCTAGCACAGATACGCAGTATTTT.

The V and J genes are TRBV20-1 and TRBJ2-1; 8 bases match TRBD1. Trimming took 0 bases from V and 5 from J; bases not matched to a gene: 6. The CDR3 sequence is 15 residues long. Germline CDR1 is DFQATT and CDR2 is SNEGSKA (reference sequence). Here the CDR3 DNA reads TGCAGTGCTAGAGATTCGAGACAGGGGAACAATGAGCAGTTCTTC. Translating gives CSARDSRQGNNEQFF.

This clonotype was counted between two and nine times. The rearrangement links TRBV10-2 to TRBJ2-5; D ambiguous. Germline V gene data show CDR1 as WSHSY and CDR2 as SAAADI. V lost 2 bases to trimming and J lost 7 bases, with 8 bases between them. There are 12 residues in the CDR3. The DNA of the CDR3 is TGCGCCAGCAGTGAGCCGATGGTGACCCAGTACTTC. Amino acids: CASSEPMVTQYF.

The J gene is TRBJ2-7, the V gene TRBV9; 8 nucleotides agree with TRBD1. This CDR3 spans 14 amino acids. J gave up 5 bases and V 0 bases, and 4 bases lay outside the gene matches. CDR1 and CDR2 (germline): SGDLS, YYNGEE. This CDR3 reads CASSVGTGFDEQYF. The CDR3 DNA reads TGTGCCAGCAGCGTAGGGACAGGGTTCGACGAGCAGTACTTC.

The CDR3 spells CANRTSDLYEQYF. The DNA of the CDR3 is TGTGCCAACCGGACTAGCGACCTCTACGAGCAGTACTTC. This sequence joins TRBV6-4 and TRBJ2-7, with 9 bases lining up with TRBD2. The CDR3 has 13 residues. After removal of 10 bases from V and 3 bases from J, the junction contained 7 bases not matched to a gene. CDR1 and CDR2 (germline): MRHNA, SNTAGT.

At least ten counts were recorded for this clonotype. The V and J genes are TRBV15 and TRBJ2-5; either TRBD1 or TRBD2 may fit D (5 bases each). The CDR3 is made up of 15 amino acids. The ends were cut back, 0 bases at V and 1 base at J, with 9 bases in the middle. From germline, CDR1 is LNHNV and CDR2 YYDKDF (reference sequence). The CDR3: CATSRDPGTQETQYF. The CDR3 DNA reads TGTGCCACCAGCAGAGATCCAGGGACCCAAGAGACCCAGTACTTC. Full variable domain (missing parts from reference TRBV15 and TRBJ2-5): DAMVIQNPRYQVTQFGKPVTLSCSQTLNHNVMYWYQQKSSQAPKLLFHYYDKDFNNEADTPDNFQSRRPNTSFCFLDIRSPGLGDTAMYLCATSRDPGTQETQYFGPGTRLLVL.

On this clonotype itself: A junction boundary mismatches the germline segment, possibly from a read error. The V gene is TRBV4-1, the J gene TRBJ2-1; 9 positions agree with TRBD1. Germline lookup yields CDR1 MGHRA and CDR2 YSYEKL. The CDR3 has 15 amino acids. The DNA of the CDR3 is TGCACCAGCAGTCTGATACCGGGACAGGGAAATGAGCAGTTCTTC. Translating gives CTSSLIPGQGNEQFF.

This clonotype occurred a few times. The chain couples TRBV7-3 to TRBJ2-1, with 8 bases aligning to TRBD2. Trimming took 7 bases from V and 4 from J; bases not matched to a gene: 15. The CDR3 runs to 17 residues. CDR1 is SGHTA and CDR2 is FQGTGA in the germline V gene. As DNA, the CDR3 is TGTGCCAGCACCTACCTTCCGTGGACTAGCCATTACAATGAGCAGTTCTTC. Its protein product is CASTYLPWTSHYNEQFF.

This clonotype was seen repeatedly, ten times or more. The chain couples TRBV28 to TRBJ2-5; no firm D call. The length of the CDR3 is 12 residues. V lost 6 bases to trimming and J lost 3 bases, with 8 bases between them. The germline V gene has CDR1 MDHEN and CDR2 SYDVKM. CDR3: CASRDRKETQYF. The CDR3 region has the DNA TGTGCCAGCAGGGATAGAAAAGAGACCCAGTACTTC.

The sample holds a few counts of this clonotype. The V call is TRBV7-9, the J call TRBJ2-1, with D perhaps TRBD1 or TRBD2 (5 bases each). CDR1 and CDR2 from the germline V gene are SEHNR and FQNEAQ (reference sequence). The CDR3 runs to 14 residues. Trimming pared 5 bases from V and 5 bases from J, leaving 13 bases between. Here the CDR3 reads CASSRTGTNNEQFF. The CDR3 nucleotides read TGTGCCAGCAGCAGAACCGGGACCAACAATGAGCAGTTCTTC.

The chain recombines TRBV28 with TRBJ2-1; 7 bases are shared with TRBD2. Trimming took 4 bases from V and 0 from J; bases not matched to a gene: 9. Germline CDR1 MDHEN, CDR2 SYDVKM. CDR3 length: 17 amino acids. CDR3 sequence reads: CASSSPAGVSSYNEQFF. The CDR3 region has the DNA TGTGCCAGCAGTTCTCCTGCGGGAGTCTCCTCCTACAATGAGCAGTTCTTC.

V gene TRBV6-1 combines with J gene TRBJ2-3, with TRBD1 matching over 7 bases. Germline V gene data show CDR1 as MNHNS and CDR2 as SASEGT. With V trimmed by 5 bases and J by 2 bases, 7 bases remained unmatched. This CDR3 has 15 amino acids. The CDR3 region has the DNA TGTGCCAGCAGTAGCACAGGGGAATACACAGATACGCAGTATTTT. Translating gives CASSSTGEYTDTQYF.

The sample holds a few counts of this clonotype. The chain has TRBV7-2 and TRBJ2-2; 7 bases match TRBD1. Trimming removed 0 bases from V and 1 base from J; junction bases left unmatched: 5. The germline gives CDR1 SGHTA, CDR2 FQGNSA. This CDR3 is 17 amino acids long. CDR3: CASSLAPGTVNTGELFF. CDR3 DNA sequence: TGTGCCAGCAGCTTAGCCCCCGGGACAGTGAACACCGGGGAGCTGTTTTTT.

This clonotype was detected many times. The chain carries TRBV12-3 or TRBV12-4 and TRBJ1-2, with 10 bases fitting TRBD1. The CDR3 extends over 15 amino acids. Trimming removed 6 bases from V and 2 bases from J; junction bases left unmatched: 6. The CDR3 reads CASSGPGQGNYGYTF. Written as DNA, the CDR3 is TGTGCCAGCAGCGGTCCGGGACAGGGGAACTATGGCTACACCTTC.

This clonotype was observed many times. The chain uses TRBV3-1 and TRBJ2-1; 14 bases map to TRBD2. Germline V gene lookup returns CDR1 LGHDT and CDR2 YNNKEL (reference sequence). The CDR3 length is 14 residues. V was pared by 6 bases and J by 7 bases, with 2 bases of the junction left unmatched. CDR3 DNA: TGTGCCAGCAGGACTAGCGGGAGGGGGAATGAGCAGTTCTTC. Its protein is CASRTSGRGNEQFF.

The rearrangement uses TRBV24-1 and TRBJ2-2; 9 bases line up with TRBD1. The CDR3 runs 19 residues. CDR1 and CDR2 (germline): KGHDR, SFDVKD. With V trimmed by 4 bases and J by 2 bases, 13 bases remained unmatched. The CDR3 bases are TGTGCCACCAGTGAGCGATCGGGACAGGGCGAAAGCAACACCGGGGAGCTGTTTTTT. Translation: CATSERSGQGESNTGELFF.

This clonotype was counted ten times or more. The genes are TRBV6-1 and TRBJ2-1; 7 nucleotides agree with TRBD2. V dropped 6 bases and J dropped 4; count of bases not matched to a gene: 15. From germline, CDR1 is MNHNS and CDR2 SASEGT. The CDR3 contains 17 residues. CDR3 sequence: CASRASYGRLSYNEQFF. The CDR3 coding sequence is TGTGCCAGCAGAGCCTCATACGGGAGGCTCTCTTACAATGAGCAGTTCTTC.

The table lists this clonotype with a few counts. The chain recombines TRBV27 with TRBJ2-1; a weak D match, TRBD1 (6 bases). Germline lookup yields CDR1 MNHEY and CDR2 SMNVEV (reference sequence). The CDR3 consists of 14 residues. The ends were cut back, 4 bases at V and 5 bases at J, with 12 bases in the middle. The CDR3 bases are TGTGCCAGCAGTTACTTGGGACAACACAATGAGCAGTTCTTC. Translated: CASSYLGQHNEQFF.

As to this clonotype: A read error is possible here, since a much larger clone lies one base away. This chain links TRBV7-9 with TRBJ2-7; tentatively, D is TRBD1 (6 bases). CDR3 length equals 13 residues. CDR1 and CDR2 from the germline V gene are SEHNR and FQNEAQ (reference sequence). V lost 5 bases and J 6 bases, leaving 14 bases between the germline ends. The CDR3 sequence: CASSIQGTGEQYF. DNA for the CDR3: TGTGCCAGCAGCATACAGGGTACTGGCGAGCAGTACTTC. Together with reference TRBV7-9 and TRBJ2-7, the CDR3 gives the full variable domain: DTGVSQNPRHKITKRGQNVTFRCDPISEHNRLYWYRQTLGQGPEFLTYFQNEAQLEKSRLLSDRFSAERPKGSFSTLEIQRTEQGDSAMYLCASSIQGTGEQYFGPGTRLTVT.

The V gene is TRBV20-1, the J gene TRBJ2-7, with D possibly being TRBD2 (5 bases). V lost 5 bases and J lost 3, with 17 bases in between. The germline CDR1 and CDR2 sequences are DFQATT and SNEGSKA (reference sequence). CDR3 length equals 14 residues. The CDR3 sequence is CSARSPGIYYEQYF. CDR3 bases: TGCAGTGCTCGCTCTCCGGGGATATACTACGAGCAGTACTTC.

This clonotype appeared a few times. This rearrangement joins TRBV19 to TRBJ2-3, with TRBD1 identical over 7 bases. The V gene's germline CDR1 is LNHDA and CDR2 SQIVND (reference sequence). The V gene end was trimmed by 3 bases and the J gene end by 6 bases; junction bases not matched to a gene: 9. This CDR3 is 15 amino acids long. The CDR3 region is CASSMGRLTGDTQYF. CDR3 coding DNA: TGTGCCAGTAGTATGGGGCGGCTGACAGGGGATACGCAGTATTTT. Full variable domain (outside the CDR3, taken from reference TRBV19 and TRBJ2-3): DGGITQSPKYLFRKEGQNVTLSCEQNLNHDAMYWYRQDPGQGLRLIYYSQIVNDFQKGDIAEGYSVSREKKESFPLTVTSAQKNPTAFYLCASSMGRLTGDTQYFGPGTRLTVL.

The chain employs TRBV29-1 and TRBJ2-1; 12 bases are a match to TRBD2. The CDR3 runs 14 residues. CDR1 is SQVTM, CDR2 ANQGSEA, per germline. The junction had 3 bases not matched to a gene; V was cut back by 4 bases and J by 5 bases. The CDR3 nucleotides read TGCAGCGTTGGCCGGACTAGCGGGAACAATGAGCAGTTCTTC. Translation: CSVGRTSGNNEQFF.

Many counts were recorded for this clonotype. The chain carries TRBV28 and TRBJ1-1, with D possibly TRBD1 on 5 matching bases. V shed 7 bases and J shed 4 bases, with 7 bases lying between them. This CDR3 region has 11 residues. CDR1 and CDR2 from the germline V gene are MDHEN and SYDVKM. Written as DNA, the CDR3 is TGTGCCAGCAAAGGGGCCACTGAAGCTTTCTTT. Its translation: CASKGATEAFF.

With respect to this clonotype: This could be a read error, since a much larger clone is one nucleotide away. In DNA form, the CDR3 reads TGCAGTGCTCCTAGCGGGAGCTCCTACGAGCAGTTCTTC. Translated, it gives CSAPSGSSYEQFF. V usage is TRBV20-1 and J usage is TRBJ2-1; 10 bases map to TRBD2. Germline CDR1 and CDR2: DFQATT and SNEGSKA (reference sequence). V dropped 5 bases and J dropped 10; count of bases not matched to a gene: 8. The CDR3 consists of 13 residues.

V usage is TRBV6-2 or TRBV6-3 and J usage is TRBJ2-7; D remains ambiguous. Per the germline V gene, CDR1 is MNHEY and CDR2 is SVGEGT. This CDR3 has 14 amino acids. V lost 5 bases and J lost 0, with 11 bases in between. CDR3 residues: CASSVEELSYEQYF. As DNA, the CDR3 is TGTGCCAGCAGTGTCGAGGAGCTCTCCTACGAGCAGTACTTC.